Here is one TCR beta chain with its context. The germline V and J ends were trimmed by 1 base and 3 bases, with 15 bases remaining between them. The V gene's germline CDR1 is MDHEN and CDR2 SYDVKM. The CDR3 spans 16 residues. The sample comes from a study of graft-versus-host responses after intestinal transplantation. Assay used: immunoSEQ multiplex PCR; TCRdb lists only in-frame clones, some missing. This sample has under 100,000 clones, with about 93% found just once. The specimen comprised PBMCs, sampled about 460 days after intestinal transplant. The rearrangement joins TRBV28 to TRBJ1-2; no reliable D call. This TCR was recovered from a human patient who received an intestinal transplant, so some T cells may come from the graft donor. The CDR3 loop is CASSLSTAIGYYGYTF. CDR3 DNA: TGTGCCAGCAGTTTATCCACAGCCATAGGCTACTATGGCTACACCTTC.